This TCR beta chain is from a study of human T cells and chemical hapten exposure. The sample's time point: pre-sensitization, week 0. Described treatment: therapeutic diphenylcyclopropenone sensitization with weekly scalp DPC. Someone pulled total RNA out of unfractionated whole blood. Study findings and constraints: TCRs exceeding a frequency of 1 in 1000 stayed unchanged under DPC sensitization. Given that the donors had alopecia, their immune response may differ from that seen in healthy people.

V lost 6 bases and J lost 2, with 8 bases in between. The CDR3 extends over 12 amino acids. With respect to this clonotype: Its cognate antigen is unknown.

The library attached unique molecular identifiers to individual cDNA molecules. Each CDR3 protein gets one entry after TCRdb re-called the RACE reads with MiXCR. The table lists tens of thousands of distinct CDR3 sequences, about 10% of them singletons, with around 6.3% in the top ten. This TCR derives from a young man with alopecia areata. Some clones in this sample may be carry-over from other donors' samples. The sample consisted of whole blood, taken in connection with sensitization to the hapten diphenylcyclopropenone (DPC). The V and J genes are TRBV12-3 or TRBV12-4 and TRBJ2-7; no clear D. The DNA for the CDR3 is TGTGCCAGCAGCCGGATTCCCTACGAGCAGTACTTC. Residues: CASSRIPYEQYF.